This T cell receptor beta chain is drawn from a study of chemoradiotherapy in HPV16-positive cancers. Overall study context: Functional T-cell assays on a couple of HPV16-positive patients' cells defined candidate HPV-specific clones and common TCR motifs.

The data were produced by immunoSEQ multiplex PCR, yet TCRdb's version contains in-frame clones alone and is incomplete. The table includes more than 12,000 clones, just over 85% detected once. Turning to this clone: Its cognate antigen is unknown.

This CDR3 is built from 11 residues. Study conclusions and caveats: In HPV16-positive patients, HPV-responsive T-cell expansion tracked better recurrence-free survival. Candidate HPV-specific clones and E7-related TCR motifs grew in tumor during treatment. Functional assays defining HPV-specific T cells used only a couple of HPV16-positive patients.

Sequencing used blood, obtained from a patient who underwent chemoradiotherapy. The TCR comes from a human donor with HPV-associated anogenital cancer. The gene calls are TRBV12-2 and TRBJ2-7; TRBD2, as called in the table, went unchecked against the DNA. TRBV12-2 is a pseudogene segment. This chain's CDR3 is CASRGKNEQYF. CDR3 DNA sequence: TGTGCAAGCCGAGGGAAGAACGAGCAGTACTTC.